One sample yielded the 14 T cell receptor beta chains listed below, sequenced in a study of blood T cells in healthy people across ages. Primed by a sample-barcoded 5' primer and a J-beta primer mix, a second PCR proceeded for roughly 6 to 12 cycles. TCRdb re-derived calls from the 5' RACE reads in MiXCR, one entry per CDR3 protein. The table has 650,000 to 1,000,000 distinct CDR3 sequences, around 36% seen once. The specimen sequenced was blood. Every receptor here comes from a man younger than 30 in good health.

Many counts were recorded for this clonotype. This sequence joins TRBV7-2 and TRBJ1-2; D is ambiguous. This CDR3 spans 14 amino acids. Trimming left V 3 bases short and J 2 bases short, with 10 bases between. The V gene's germline CDR1 is SGHTA and CDR2 FQGNSA. The CDR3, as DNA: TGTGCCAGCAGCTTCGCCGCCTTAAACTATGGCTACACCTTC. This translates into CASSFAALNYGYTF.

This sequence joins TRBV7-2 and TRBJ2-1, with D unclear. There are 13 residues in the CDR3. CDR1 and CDR2 (germline): SGHTA, FQGNSA. V gave up 4 bases and J gave up 10 bases, with 14 bases separating them. For the CDR3, the DNA is TGTGCCAGCAGCTATTTCGGCCCATACGAGCAGTTCTTC. It is translated as CASSYFGPYEQFF.

J is TRBJ2-7 and V is TRBV7-2; 7 bases line up with TRBD1. Germline V gene lookup returns CDR1 SGHTA and CDR2 FQGNSA. This CDR3 has 15 amino acids. V shed 1 base and J 3 bases; nucleotides not matched to a gene: 6. CDR3 protein: CASSLGTGVFYEQYF. CDR3 bases: TGTGCCAGCAGCTTAGGCACAGGGGTGTTCTACGAGCAGTACTTC.

The sample holds a few counts of this clonotype. The rearrangement links TRBV3-1 to TRBJ2-1, with 12 bases matching TRBD2. This CDR3 spans 15 amino acids. Unmatched junction bases numbered 4, after V lost 5 bases and J lost 5 bases. Looked up from germline, CDR1 is LGHDT and CDR2 is YNNKEL (reference sequence). This CDR3 is CASSWTSGVNNEQFF. The CDR3 DNA sequence: TGTGCCAGCAGCTGGACTAGCGGGGTCAACAATGAGCAGTTCTTC.

The sample holds a few counts of this clonotype. This chain links TRBV6-2 or TRBV6-3 with TRBJ2-1, with unresolved D. Trimming stripped 2 bases from V and 7 bases from J, with 15 bases between. This CDR3 is built from 15 residues. The germline V gene encodes CDR1 MNHEY and CDR2 SVGEGT. This CDR3 is CASSYAHALRNEQFF. CDR3 DNA sequence: TGTGCCAGCAGTTACGCCCACGCCCTGCGGAATGAGCAGTTCTTC.

CDR3 in amino acids: CASSQDVGGGASTQYF. DNA for the CDR3: TGCGCCAGCAGCCAAGATGTTGGCGGGGGAGCGAGTACGCAGTATTTT. The chain is built from TRBV4-1 and TRBJ2-3, with 7 bases lining up with TRBD2. V trimming: 0 bases; J trimming: 8 bases; junction bases outside the gene matches: 11. Germline values: CDR1 MGHRA, CDR2 YSYEKL. The CDR3 has 16 amino acids.

This chain uses TRBV20-1 with TRBJ2-5; a possible D gene is TRBD2 (5 bases). Trimming shortened V by 4 bases and J by 5 bases, and 14 bases separated the two germline ends. The CDR3 has 13 residues. Germline CDR1 reads DFQATT; CDR2 reads SNEGSKA (reference sequence). CDR3 loop: CSATRTSRETQYF. The DNA of the CDR3 is TGCAGTGCTACCCGGACTTCGCGGGAGACCCAGTACTTC.

The V call is TRBV4-2, the J call TRBJ2-5; 10 bases map to TRBD2. CDR1 LGHNA and CDR2 YNFKEQ come from the germline V gene. CDR3 length equals 16 residues. The trim removed 1 base at V and 0 bases at J, leaving 2 bases unmatched. DNA of the CDR3: TGTGCCAGCAGCCAAGCGAGCGGGGGGGACCAAGAGACCCAGTACTTC. It yields the protein CASSQASGGDQETQYF.

This clonotype was counted at least ten times. This sequence joins TRBV28 and TRBJ2-1; 7 nucleotides agree with TRBD2. The CDR3 loop spans 15 amino acids. Trimming took 3 bases from V and 4 from J; bases not matched to a gene: 6. CDR1 is MDHEN and CDR2 is SYDVKM in the germline V gene. CDR3 DNA: TGTGCCAGCAGTTTCGGGCTAGCGGAATACAATGAGCAGTTCTTC. Translated: CASSFGLAEYNEQFF. The complete variable domain, with remaining parts taken from reference TRBV28 and TRBJ2-1, reads DVKVTQSSRYLVKRTGEKVFLECVQDMDHENMFWYRQDPGLGLRLIYFSYDVKMKEKGDIPEGYSVSREKKERFSLILESASTNQTSMYLCASSFGLAEYNEQFFGPGTRLTVL.

The CDR3 is CASSHRDIKGSEAFF. The CDR3 DNA reads as TGCGCCAGCAGCCACCGGGACATTAAGGGATCTGAAGCTTTCTTT. The chain couples TRBV5-1 to TRBJ1-1; TRBD1 is a possible D gene (6 bases). This CDR3 is built from 15 residues. V was pared by 4 bases and J by 6 bases, with 19 bases between. Looked up from germline, CDR1 is SGHRS and CDR2 is YFSETQ.

The chain is built from TRBV20-1 and TRBJ2-1, with 11 bases matching TRBD2. In germline, CDR1 is DFQATT, CDR2 SNEGSKA (reference sequence). Trimming removed 4 bases from V and 5 bases from J; junction bases left unmatched: 7. This CDR3 comprises 15 residues. The CDR3 loop is CSAIGSGGGDNEQFF. The CDR3 DNA reads as TGCAGTGCTATTGGTAGCGGGGGGGGGGACAATGAGCAGTTCTTC.

This clonotype showed up just a few times. The chain links TRBV7-2 to TRBJ2-1; TRBD1 matches 8 bases. The V segment lost 4 bases and the J segment 7 bases; nucleotides outside the gene matches: 6. The length of the CDR3 is 14 residues. Looked up from germline, CDR1 is SGHTA and CDR2 is FQGNSA. The CDR3 spells CASSSGQGGNEQFF. The CDR3 DNA sequence: TGTGCCAGCAGCTCTGGACAGGGAGGTAATGAGCAGTTCTTC.

This clonotype was found a few times. V gene TRBV10-3 combines with J gene TRBJ1-1; D is possibly TRBD1 (5 bases). The CDR3 spans 13 residues. CDR1 and CDR2 (germline): ENHRY, SYGVKD. Deletions cut 4 bases from V and 4 bases from J, with 10 bases between. This chain's CDR3 is CAISAGGGTEAFF. CDR3 coding DNA: TGTGCCATCAGTGCCGGGGGAGGCACTGAAGCTTTCTTT.

The chain uses TRBV6-6 and TRBJ1-5; perhaps TRBD1 as D (5 bases). Germline CDR1 and CDR2: MNHNY and SVGAGI (reference sequence). Trimming left V 4 bases short and J 9 bases short, with 13 bases between. This CDR3 comprises 13 residues. The chain's CDR3 is CASSWGVSRPQHF. CDR3 nucleotides: TGTGCCAGCAGTTGGGGGGTATCAAGGCCCCAGCATTTT.